The rows below give T cell receptor beta chains drawn from one sample of a study of OX40 agonist ivuxolimab in advanced cancers. Produced via immunoSEQ multiplex PCR; TCRdb's table is partial and in-frame only. Here the sample spans over 65,000 clones, 85% to 90% being singletons. Material: CD4+ or CD8+ T cells sorted from blood, obtained in a trial of the OX40 agonist ivuxolimab. Every receptor here comes from an adult with an advanced solid tumor such as melanoma, head and neck, liver or kidney cancer. Both conserved end residues are part of each CDR3. A D gene is named only where the DNA matches it firmly. A row's size may be missing; if present it is once, few, many or a size class.

j_gene | v_gene | d_gene | abundance | CDR3nt | CDR3aa
TRBJ1-2 | TRBV4-2 | NA | NA | TGTGCCAGCAGCCAATCGACGGGGGTTGCCTATGGCTACACCTTC | CASSQSTGVAYGYTF
TRBJ1-1 | TRBV5-4 | TRBD1 | once | TGTGCCAGCAGCTTGGGGACAGGGGGCACTGAAGCTTTCTTT | CASSLGTGGTEAFF
TRBJ2-1 | TRBV6-5 | NA | NA | TGTGCCAGCAGTTACGGACCGGGACGGGGGAATGAGCAGTTCTTC | CASSYGPGRGNEQFF
TRBJ2-7 | TRBV5-1 | TRBD1 | NA | TGCGCCAGCAGCTTGGTATTGGGACAGGGGAGTTACGAGCAGTACTTC | CASSLVLGQGSYEQYF
TRBJ2-7 | TRBV10-1 | TRBD1 | once | TGCGCCAGCAGTGGACAGGGCCCTTTCTACGAGCAGTACTTC | CASSGQGPFYEQYF
TRBJ1-3 | TRBV4-1 | NA | NA | TGCGCCAGCAGCCAAGGGTCTAGCAACTCTGGAAACACCATATATTTT | CASSQGSSNSGNTIYF
TRBJ1-4 | TRBV29-1 | NA | NA | TGCAGCGTTGTAGGGAGCTCTACATGGTCTAATGAAAAACTGTTTTTT | CSVVGSSTWSNEKLFF
TRBJ2-7 | TRBV6-1 | NA | NA | TGTGCCAGCAGTGCCAGTACCTACGAGCAGTACTTC | CASSASTYEQYF
TRBJ2-5 | TRBV2 | NA | NA | TGTGCCAGCAGTGGAGACACGATCCAAGAGACCCAGTACTTC | CASSGDTIQETQYF
TRBJ2-3 | TRBV4-1 | NA | NA | TGCGCCAGCAGCCAAGATCGTTCTCAGGGTACGCAGTATTTT | CASSQDRSQGTQYF
TRBJ2-7 | TRBV6-1 | TRBD1 | few | TGTGCCAGCACCAGGTCCCGGGACAGGGACGAGCAGTACTTC | CASTRSRDRDEQYF
TRBJ1-1 | TRBV30 | TRBD1 | once | TGTGCCTGGAGTCAGGGGGCGCCCACTGAAGCTTTCTTT | CAWSQGAPTEAFF
TRBJ2-3 | TRBV6-5 | NA | NA | TGTGCCAGCAGTTACAGGGGGGGGGCAGATACGCAGTATTTT | CASSYRGGADTQYF
TRBJ2-7 | TRBV7-2 | NA | NA | TGTGCCAGCAGCTTAGGCCGTAGGAGCTCCTACGAGCAGTACTTC | CASSLGRRSSYEQYF
TRBJ2-1 | TRBV9 | NA | NA | TGTGCCAGCAGCATCCCCTCGGGCTCCTACAATGAGCAGTTCTTC | CASSIPSGSYNEQFF
TRBJ2-5 | TRBV25-1 | TRBD1 | NA | TGTGCCACCCAGCAGACAGGGGTAGGGACCCAGTACTTC | CATQQTGVGTQYF
TRBJ1-5 | TRBV27 | NA | NA | TGTGCCAGCAATCTCGACGGTAGCAATCAGCCCCAGCATTTT | CASNLDGSNQPQHF
TRBJ1-1 | TRBV5-5 | NA | NA | TGTGCCAGCAGCTTGGCCGGGACATTGAACACTGAAGCTTTCTTT | CASSLAGTLNTEAFF
TRBJ1-2 | TRBV6-4 | TRBD1 | NA | TGTGCCAGTATTAACCGGGACAGGAGTCATGGCTACACCTTC | CASINRDRSHGYTF
TRBJ2-7 | TRBV6-5 | NA | NA | TGTGCCAGCAGTTACGGCCGACAGGAGAGTTACGAGCAGTACTTC | CASSYGRQESYEQYF
TRBJ1-5 | TRBV18 | TRBD1 | NA | TGTGCCAGCTCACCCCCGGACAGGGGACTCAATCAGCCCCAGCATTTT | CASSPPDRGLNQPQHF
TRBJ1-5 | TRBV27 | NA | NA | TGTGCCAGCAGTTTTTCAAGGGGGTTCAATCAGCCCCAGCATTTT | CASSFSRGFNQPQHF
TRBJ2-7 | TRBV12-1 | NA | NA | TGTGCCAGCAGCCCCATAGAGGGACGGGACGAGCAGTACTTC | CASSPIEGRDEQYF
TRBJ2-5 | TRBV2 | NA | NA | TGTGCCGGGAGGACAGAAGCCCAAGAGACCCAGTACTTC | CAGRTEAQETQYF
TRBJ2-5 | TRBV19 | TRBD1 | NA | TGTGCCAGTAGCCCGCTTTCCGGGACAGGGGGTAGAGAGACCCAGTACTTC | CASSPLSGTGGRETQYF
TRBJ2-1 | TRBV5-5 | TRBD1 | NA | TGTGCCAGCACATCCGGGACAGGGCCTTACAATGAGCAGTTCTTC | CASTSGTGPYNEQFF
TRBJ2-5 | TRBV7-9 | NA | NA | TGTGCCAGCAGCTTAATCCACCTCGTGGTAGAAGAGACCCAGTACTTC | CASSLIHLVVEETQYF
TRBJ2-1 | TRBV2 | NA | NA | TGTGCCAGCGGACAGTTCAATGAGCAGTTCTTC | CASGQFNEQFF
TRBJ2-3 | TRBV18 | NA | few | TGTGCCAGCTCACCACCGGCGAGGAGCACAGATACGCAGTATTTT | CASSPPARSTDTQYF